The 5 T cell receptor beta chains below come from one sample, sequenced in a study of T cell responses to AZD1222 COVID-19 vaccine (dated by TCRdb to the early 2020s). The protocol used for the library was the immunoSEQ multiplex PCR assay. Here the immuneACCESS table is served through TCRdb, limited to in-frame sequences with V and J called. Missing clones are a known gap in these copies; in checked studies unresolved V genes cover under half, and the rest lacks a known reason. The sample table shows roughly 100,000 clones, and around 84% are seen once. In total, the top ten clones hold around 1.5% of the sample. Per the publication, the time point label means: baseline before first vaccination. The material was peripheral blood, obtained on day 0 of AZD1222 vaccination. Every receptor here comes from an adult in good health.

The chain couples TRBV10-3 to TRBJ1-2; the D gene is possibly TRBD1 (5 bases). Germline CDR1 ENHRY, CDR2 SYGVKD. The CDR3 covers 15 residues. Trimming left V 0 bases short and J 8 bases short, with 16 bases between. The CDR3 protein is CAISESTQGRGGYTF. CDR3 nucleotides: TGTGCCATCAGTGAGTCGACTCAGGGTAGGGGCGGCTACACCTTC.

The rearrangement links TRBV27 to TRBJ1-1, with D maybe TRBD1 (5 bases). CDR1 MNHEY and CDR2 SMNVEV come from the germline V gene (reference sequence). The V end lost 2 bases, the J end lost 10 bases, and 17 bases lay between the germline ends. CDR3 length equals 14 residues. CDR3 coding DNA: TGTGCCAGCAGTTTAGGCCCGTCTTCTGGGGGAGCTTTCTTT. It is translated as CASSLGPSSGGAFF.

This chain joins TRBV27 and TRBJ1-5, with D tentatively TRBD1 (6 bases). The CDR3 runs 15 residues. The germline V gene has CDR1 MNHEY and CDR2 SMNVEV (reference sequence). The germline V and J ends were trimmed by 6 bases and 1 base, with 13 bases remaining between them. CDR3 loop: CASSQGGLSNQPQHF. CDR3 in DNA: TGTGCCAGCAGCCAAGGGGGATTAAGCAATCAGCCCCAGCATTTT.

This rearrangement joins TRBV9 to TRBJ1-5, with 9 bases aligning to TRBD1. Germline values: CDR1 SGDLS, CDR2 YYNGEE. The V and J ends lost 3 bases and 2 bases, in that order; junction bases with no gene match: 3. This CDR3 has 15 residues. The CDR3 nucleotides are TGTGCCAGCAGCGCACAGGGGGCCGGCAATCAGCCCCAGCATTTT. The encoded protein is CASSAQGAGNQPQHF.

Regarding this clone: At one boundary the junction diverges from the germline segment, which might be a read error. This chain uses TRBV7-2 with TRBJ2-2, with D possibly TRBD2 on 6 matching bases. The V gene's germline CDR1 is SGHTA and CDR2 FQGNSA. This CDR3 spans 15 amino acids. The CDR3 DNA reads TGTGCCAGCAGCCGGAGGGCCGGGAACATCGGGGAGCTGTTTTTT. Its translation: CASSRRAGNIGELFF. The complete variable domain, with remaining parts taken from reference TRBV7-2 and TRBJ2-2, reads GAGVSQSPSNKVTEKGKDVELRCDPISGHTALYWYRQSLGQGLEFLIYFQGNSAPDKSGLPSDRFSAERTGGSVSTLTIQRTQQEDSAVYLCASSRRAGNIGELFFGEGSRLTVL.